The sequence of this TCR beta chain was determined in a study of cytomegalovirus exposure and HLA in healthy donors. Study as a whole: Early release data held 75 million to 100 million unique TCRs from HLA-typed donors. The study's findings and limits: Fewer N-insertions than the roughly 600-donor mean were reportedly shown by an Asian-associated ancestry cluster in a later analysis.

Points on this clone: Its antigen is not identified.

The CDR3 is 12 amino acids. V shed 3 bases and J shed 2 bases, with 5 bases lying between them. Germline V gene data show CDR1 as MGHDK and CDR2 as SYGVNS. Primers for the PCR totalled 60 Vbeta and 13 Jbeta. The table came from immunoSEQ multiplex PCR; TCRdb's copy has only in-frame clones and leaves some out. The table shows about 130,000 clones, with 70% to 80% occurring only once. The chain links TRBV25-1 to TRBJ2-7; D is undetermined. This sequence originates from a woman between 55 and 75 years old in good health and CMV-seropositive. Sequencing used PBMCs. CDR3 in DNA: TGTGCCAGCAGTGATTATCCCTACGAGCAGTACTTC. Encoded protein: CASSDYPYEQYF.